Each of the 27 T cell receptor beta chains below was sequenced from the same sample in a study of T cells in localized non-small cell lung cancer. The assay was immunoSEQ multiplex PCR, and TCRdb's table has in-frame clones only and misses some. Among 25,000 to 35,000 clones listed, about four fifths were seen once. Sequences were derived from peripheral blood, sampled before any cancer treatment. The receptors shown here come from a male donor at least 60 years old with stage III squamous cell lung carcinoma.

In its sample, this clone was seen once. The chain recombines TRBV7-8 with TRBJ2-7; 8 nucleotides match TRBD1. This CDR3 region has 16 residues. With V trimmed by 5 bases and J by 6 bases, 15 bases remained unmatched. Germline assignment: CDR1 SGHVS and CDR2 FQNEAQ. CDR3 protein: CASSHRDLGQGSEQYF. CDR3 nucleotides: TGTGCCAGCAGCCATCGAGATCTCGGACAGGGCAGCGAGCAGTACTTC. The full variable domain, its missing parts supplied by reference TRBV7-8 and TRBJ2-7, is GAGVSQSPRYKVAKRGQDVALRCDPISGHVSLFWYQQALGQGPEFLTYFQNEAQLDKSGLPSDRFFAERPEGSVSTLKIQRTQQEDSAVYLCASSHRDLGQGSEQYFGPGTRLTVT.

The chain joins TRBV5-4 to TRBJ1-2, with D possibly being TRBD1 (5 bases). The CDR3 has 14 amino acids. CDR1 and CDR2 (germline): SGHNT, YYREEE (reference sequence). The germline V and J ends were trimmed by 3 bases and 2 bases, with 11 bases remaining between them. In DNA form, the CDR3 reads TGTGCCAGCAGCTGGGGACTTACAAACTATGGCTACACCTTC. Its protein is CASSWGLTNYGYTF.

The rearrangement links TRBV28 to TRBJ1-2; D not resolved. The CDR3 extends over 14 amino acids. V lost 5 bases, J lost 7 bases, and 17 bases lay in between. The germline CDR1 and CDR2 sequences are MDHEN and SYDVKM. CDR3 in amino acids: CASSQATPGSGYTF. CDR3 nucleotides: TGTGCCAGCAGTCAGGCAACCCCTGGGTCTGGCTACACCTTC.

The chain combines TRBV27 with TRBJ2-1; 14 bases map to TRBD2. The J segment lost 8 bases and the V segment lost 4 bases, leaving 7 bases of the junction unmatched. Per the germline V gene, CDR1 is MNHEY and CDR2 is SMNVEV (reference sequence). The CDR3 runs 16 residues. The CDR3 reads CASSSPGLAGEDEQFF. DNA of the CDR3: TGTGCCAGCAGTTCCCCGGGACTAGCGGGAGAAGATGAGCAGTTCTTC.

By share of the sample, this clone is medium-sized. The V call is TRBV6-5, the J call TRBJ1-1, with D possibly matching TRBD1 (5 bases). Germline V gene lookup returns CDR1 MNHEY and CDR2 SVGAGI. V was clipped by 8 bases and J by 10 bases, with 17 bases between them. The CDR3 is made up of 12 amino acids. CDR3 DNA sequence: TGTGCCAGCGGATTGGGGGGGGAGGCAGCTTTCTTT. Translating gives CASGLGGEAAFF.

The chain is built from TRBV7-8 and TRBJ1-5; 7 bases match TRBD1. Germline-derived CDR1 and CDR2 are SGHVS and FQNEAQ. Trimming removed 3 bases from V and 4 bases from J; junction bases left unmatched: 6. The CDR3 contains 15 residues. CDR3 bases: TGTGCCAGCAGCTTTGATAAGGGGGCGAATCAGCCCCAGCATTTT. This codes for CASSFDKGANQPQHF.

The CDR3, as DNA: TGTGCCAGCAGCTTTCCCGCCCGCCAAGAGACCCAGTACTTC. This encodes CASSFPARQETQYF. The rearrangement joins TRBV7-2 to TRBJ2-5; D ambiguous. The V gene's germline CDR1 is SGHTA and CDR2 FQGNSA. V dropped 3 bases and J dropped 1 base, with 9 bases sitting between them. The CDR3 sequence is 14 residues long.

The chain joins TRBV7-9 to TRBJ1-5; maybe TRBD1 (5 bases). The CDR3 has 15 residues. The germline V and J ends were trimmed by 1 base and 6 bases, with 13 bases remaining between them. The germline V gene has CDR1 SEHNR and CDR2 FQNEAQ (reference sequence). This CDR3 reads CASSLVGQGSQPQHF. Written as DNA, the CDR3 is TGTGCCAGCAGCTTAGTCGGGCAGGGAAGTCAGCCCCAGCATTTT.

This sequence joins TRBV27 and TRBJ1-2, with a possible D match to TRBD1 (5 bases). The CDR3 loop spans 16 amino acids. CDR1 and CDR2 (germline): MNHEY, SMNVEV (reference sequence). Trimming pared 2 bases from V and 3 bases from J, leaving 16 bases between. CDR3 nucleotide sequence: TGTGCCAGCAGTTTACGGCAGGGTGGGCCTTACTATGGCTACACCTTC. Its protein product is CASSLRQGGPYYGYTF.

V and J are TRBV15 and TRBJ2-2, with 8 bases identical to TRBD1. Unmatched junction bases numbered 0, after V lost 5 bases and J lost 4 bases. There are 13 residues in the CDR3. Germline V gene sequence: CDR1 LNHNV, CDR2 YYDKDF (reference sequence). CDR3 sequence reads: CATSGTGTGELFF. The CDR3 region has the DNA TGTGCCACCAGCGGGACAGGCACCGGGGAGCTGTTTTTT.

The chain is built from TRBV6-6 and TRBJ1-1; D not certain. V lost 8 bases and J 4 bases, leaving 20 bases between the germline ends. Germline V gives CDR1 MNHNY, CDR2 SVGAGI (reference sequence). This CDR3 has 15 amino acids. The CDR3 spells CASHPDPDLGTEAFF. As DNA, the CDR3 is TGTGCCAGCCATCCAGATCCAGATTTGGGCACTGAAGCTTTCTTT.

The CDR3 reads CASSLGQEEKLFF. CDR3 nucleotides: TGTGCCAGCAGCTTAGGGCAGGAAGAGAAACTGTTTTTT. The genes are TRBV7-7 and TRBJ1-4, with D unresolved. Trimming removed 1 base at V and 11 bases at J, with 11 bases between. Germline V CDR1 and CDR2: SSHAT, FNYEAQ (reference sequence). This CDR3 has 13 amino acids.

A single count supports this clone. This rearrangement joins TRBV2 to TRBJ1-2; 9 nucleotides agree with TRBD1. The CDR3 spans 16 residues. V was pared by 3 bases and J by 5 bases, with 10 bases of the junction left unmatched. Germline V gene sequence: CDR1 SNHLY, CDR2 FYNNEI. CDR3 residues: CASSEITDRGGYGYTF. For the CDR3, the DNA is TGTGCCAGCAGTGAGATTACGGACAGGGGAGGGTATGGCTACACCTTC.

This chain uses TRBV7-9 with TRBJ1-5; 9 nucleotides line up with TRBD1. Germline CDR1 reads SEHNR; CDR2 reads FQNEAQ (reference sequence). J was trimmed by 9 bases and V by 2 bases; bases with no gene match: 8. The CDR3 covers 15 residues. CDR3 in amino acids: CASSLTGGRWGPQHF. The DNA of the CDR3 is TGTGCCAGCAGCTTAACAGGGGGCCGGTGGGGGCCCCAGCATTTT.

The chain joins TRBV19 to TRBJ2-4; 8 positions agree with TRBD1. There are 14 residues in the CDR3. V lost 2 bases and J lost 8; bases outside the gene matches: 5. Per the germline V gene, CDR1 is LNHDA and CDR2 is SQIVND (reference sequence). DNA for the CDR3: TGTGCCAGTAGTATACAGGGGGCGATTGACATTCAGTACTTC. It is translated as CASSIQGAIDIQYF.

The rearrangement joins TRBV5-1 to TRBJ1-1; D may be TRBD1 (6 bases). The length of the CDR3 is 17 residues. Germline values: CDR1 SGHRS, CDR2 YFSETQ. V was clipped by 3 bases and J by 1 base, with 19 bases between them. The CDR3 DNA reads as TGCGCCAGCAGCTCCCCCCGAGGGGGTTGGGGGAACACTGAAGCTTTCTTT. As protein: CASSSPRGGWGNTEAFF.

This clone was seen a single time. CDR3 region: CASSMNRDTEAFF. For the CDR3, the DNA is TGTGCCAGTAGTATGAACAGAGACACTGAAGCTTTCTTT. The V call is TRBV19, the J call TRBJ1-1; D uncertain. CDR1 is LNHDA and CDR2 is SQIVND in the germline V gene (reference sequence). Trimming removed 3 bases at V and 3 bases at J, with 8 bases between. This CDR3 contains 13 residues.

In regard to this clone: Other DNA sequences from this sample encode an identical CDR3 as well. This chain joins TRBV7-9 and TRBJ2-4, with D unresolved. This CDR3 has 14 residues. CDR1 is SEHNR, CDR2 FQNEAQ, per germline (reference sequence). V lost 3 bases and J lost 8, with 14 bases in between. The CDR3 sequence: CASSFSGDRDIQYF. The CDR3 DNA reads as TGTGCCAGCAGCTTTTCAGGCGATAGGGACATTCAGTACTTC.

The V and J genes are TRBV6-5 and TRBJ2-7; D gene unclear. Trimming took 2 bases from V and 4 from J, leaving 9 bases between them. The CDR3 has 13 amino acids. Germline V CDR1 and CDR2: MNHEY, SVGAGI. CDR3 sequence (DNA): TGTGCCAGCAGTTACGAGGAGTGGTACGAGCAGTACTTC. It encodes CASSYEEWYEQYF.

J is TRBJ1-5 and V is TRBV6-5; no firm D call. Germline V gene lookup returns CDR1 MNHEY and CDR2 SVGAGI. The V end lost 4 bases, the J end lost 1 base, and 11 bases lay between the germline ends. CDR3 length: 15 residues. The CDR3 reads CASSLTGVSNQPQHF. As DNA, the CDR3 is TGTGCCAGCAGTTTAACCGGGGTAAGCAATCAGCCCCAGCATTTT.

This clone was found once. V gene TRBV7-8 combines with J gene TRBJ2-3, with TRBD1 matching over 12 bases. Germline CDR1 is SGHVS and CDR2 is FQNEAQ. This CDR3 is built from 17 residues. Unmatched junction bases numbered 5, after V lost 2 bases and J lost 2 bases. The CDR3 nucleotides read TGTGCCAGCAGCTTACCCGGGACAGGGGGCAACACAGATACGCAGTATTTT. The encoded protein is CASSLPGTGGNTDTQYF.

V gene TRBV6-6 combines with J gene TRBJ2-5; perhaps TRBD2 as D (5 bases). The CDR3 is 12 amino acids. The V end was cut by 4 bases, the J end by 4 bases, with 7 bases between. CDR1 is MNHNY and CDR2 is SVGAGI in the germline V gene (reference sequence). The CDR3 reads CASSWTVETQYF. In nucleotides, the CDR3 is TGTGCCAGCAGTTGGACTGTAGAGACCCAGTACTTC.

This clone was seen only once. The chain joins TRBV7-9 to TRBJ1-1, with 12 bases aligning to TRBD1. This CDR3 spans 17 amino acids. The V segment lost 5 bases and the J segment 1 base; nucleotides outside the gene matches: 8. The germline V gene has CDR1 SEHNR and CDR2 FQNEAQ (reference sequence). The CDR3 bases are TGTGCCAGCAGCCACCCGGGACAGGGGGCCGGGAACACTGAAGCTTTCTTT. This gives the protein CASSHPGQGAGNTEAFF.

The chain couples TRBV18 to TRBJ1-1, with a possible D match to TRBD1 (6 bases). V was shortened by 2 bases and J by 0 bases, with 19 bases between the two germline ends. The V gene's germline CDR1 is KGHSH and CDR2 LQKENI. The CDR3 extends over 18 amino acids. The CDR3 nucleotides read TGTGCCAGCTCACCAACGATACAGGGAGGGGTAATGAACACTGAAGCTTTCTTT. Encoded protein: CASSPTIQGGVMNTEAFF.

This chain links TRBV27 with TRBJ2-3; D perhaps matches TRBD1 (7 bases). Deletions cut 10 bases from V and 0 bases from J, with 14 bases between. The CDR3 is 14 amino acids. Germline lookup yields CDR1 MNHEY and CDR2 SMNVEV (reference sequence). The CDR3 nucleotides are TGTGCCACCAGGGGGGCGTCTAGCACAGATACGCAGTATTTT. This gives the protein CATRGASSTDTQYF.

This CDR3 is CASKRGDRVVTGELFF. The CDR3 nucleotides are TGTGCCAGTAAAAGGGGGGACAGGGTTGTCACCGGGGAGCTGTTTTTT. J is TRBJ2-2 and V is TRBV19; 9 bases line up with TRBD1. This CDR3 has 16 residues. Germline values: CDR1 LNHDA, CDR2 SQIVND (reference sequence). The trim removed 7 bases at V and 4 bases at J, leaving 10 bases unmatched.

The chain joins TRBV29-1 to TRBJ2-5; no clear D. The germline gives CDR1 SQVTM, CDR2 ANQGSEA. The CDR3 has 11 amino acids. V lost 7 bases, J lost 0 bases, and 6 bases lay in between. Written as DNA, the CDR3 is TGCAGCGCCAAAAACCAAGAGACCCAGTACTTC. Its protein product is CSAKNQETQYF.